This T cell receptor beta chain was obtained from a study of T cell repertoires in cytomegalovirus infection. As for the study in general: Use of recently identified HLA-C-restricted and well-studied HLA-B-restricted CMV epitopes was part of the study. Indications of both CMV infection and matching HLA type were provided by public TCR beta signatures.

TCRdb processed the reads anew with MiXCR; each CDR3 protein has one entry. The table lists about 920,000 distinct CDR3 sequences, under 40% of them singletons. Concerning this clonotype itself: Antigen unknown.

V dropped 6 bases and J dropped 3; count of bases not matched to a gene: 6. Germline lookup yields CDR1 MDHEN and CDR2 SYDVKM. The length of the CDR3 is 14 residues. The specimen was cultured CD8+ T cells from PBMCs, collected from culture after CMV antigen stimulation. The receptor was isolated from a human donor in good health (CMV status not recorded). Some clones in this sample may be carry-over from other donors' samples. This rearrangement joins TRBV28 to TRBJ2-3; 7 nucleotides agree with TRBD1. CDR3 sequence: CASSRYRGTDTQYF. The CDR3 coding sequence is TGTGCCAGCAGCAGATACAGGGGAACAGATACGCAGTATTTT.